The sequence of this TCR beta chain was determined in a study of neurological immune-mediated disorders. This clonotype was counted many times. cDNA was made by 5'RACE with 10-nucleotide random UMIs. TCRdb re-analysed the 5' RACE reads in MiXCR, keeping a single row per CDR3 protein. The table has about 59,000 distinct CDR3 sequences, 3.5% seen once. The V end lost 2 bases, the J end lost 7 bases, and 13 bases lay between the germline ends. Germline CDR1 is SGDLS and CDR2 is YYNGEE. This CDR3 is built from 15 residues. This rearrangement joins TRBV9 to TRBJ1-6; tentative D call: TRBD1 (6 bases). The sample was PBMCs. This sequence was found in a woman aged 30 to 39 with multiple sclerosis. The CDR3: CASSVAGQMNSPLHF. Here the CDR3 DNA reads TGTGCCAGCAGCGTGGCCGGACAGATGAATTCACCCCTCCACTTT.